This is a list of T cell receptor beta chains from one sample in a study of blood T cells in healthy people across ages. TCRdb reprocessed the 5' RACE reads with MiXCR, giving one entry per CDR3 protein. The sample has fewer than 800,000 distinct CDR3 sequences; 25% are singletons. The data also belong to a second study, concerning T cells of mothers and their children.

The material sequenced was blood. These TCRs come from a boy aged 5-17 years in good health. Both conserved end residues are part of each CDR3. D genes are given only for firm matches. Clone size appears in some rows only: once, few, many, or a class for an expanded clone.

NA	TRBD2	TRBV6-2/TRBV6-3	TRBJ2-7	TGTGCCGCTGGGACTAGCGGCTCCTACGAGCAGTACTTC	CAAGTSGSYEQYF
NA	TRBD2	TRBV10-3	TRBJ2-1	TGTGCCTTCGGGACTAGCGGACTGAGCTCCTACAATGAGCAGTTCTTC	CAFGTSGLSSYNEQFF
NA	NA	TRBV20-1	TRBJ2-7	TGCAGTGCTAGAGTCCTGGGGGACAACTTCTACGAGCAGTACTTC	CSARVLGDNFYEQYF
NA	TRBD2	TRBV4-3	TRBJ2-7	TGCGCCAGCAGCCAAGACCTATCTAGCGGGGGCTCCTACGAGCAGTACTTC	CASSQDLSSGGSYEQYF
NA	NA	TRBV7-2	TRBJ1-1	TGTGCCAGCAGCCCGTCTCCGTTGAACACTGAAGCTTTCTTT	CASSPSPLNTEAFF
NA	TRBD2	TRBV6-5	TRBJ2-1	TGTGCCAGCCAGGGACTAGCGGGGAACAATGAGCAGTTCTTC	CASQGLAGNNEQFF
few	NA	TRBV7-2	TRBJ1-6	TGTGCCAGCAGCCCCCTCGGGAATTCACCCCTCCACTTT	CASSPLGNSPLHF
few	TRBD2	TRBV7-9	TRBJ2-3	TGTGCCAGCACCCTCGGGGGGTTTGTGCGGAGGGAGGACCCAGATACGCAGTATTTT	CASTLGGFVRREDPDTQYF
NA	TRBD2	TRBV27	TRBJ2-1	TGTGCCAGCAGTTTATTTACCGGCGGGGGTGAGCAGTTCTTC	CASSLFTGGGEQFF
NA	NA	TRBV4-1	TRBJ2-7	TGCGCCAGCAGCCAACAATCGTGGGGGGCAGCGAGCTACGAGCAGTACTTC	CASSQQSWGAASYEQYF
NA	TRBD2	TRBV3-1	TRBJ2-1	TGTGCCAGCAGCCAAGGGCTAGCGGGGGGGGGAGTATACAATGAGCAGTTCTTC	CASSQGLAGGGVYNEQFF
many	TRBD1	TRBV7-9	TRBJ2-7	TGTGCCAGCAGCCTACGGGACAGGCCGTACGAGCAGTACTTC	CASSLRDRPYEQYF
few	NA	TRBV28	TRBJ1-5	TGTGCCAGCATGACAGCCTTTTCCGGCAATCAGCCCCAGCATTTT	CASMTAFSGNQPQHF
few	NA	TRBV29-1	TRBJ1-1	TGCAGCGCTCCGATTCGAACTGAAGCTTTCTTT	CSAPIRTEAFF
NA	NA	TRBV7-3	TRBJ2-1	TGTGCCAGCAGCCTAGTTGGGCGTGATTCCTACAATGAGCAGTTCTTC	CASSLVGRDSYNEQFF
few	NA	TRBV28	TRBJ2-7	TGTGCCAGCAGTTTTCGCTTAAGCACAGAGCAGTACTTC	CASSFRLSTEQYF
few	TRBD2	TRBV7-2	TRBJ2-1	TGTGCCAGCAGCCCGACTAGCGGTGCCCCCTACAATGAGCAGTTCTTC	CASSPTSGAPYNEQFF
NA	TRBD1	TRBV2	TRBJ2-3	TGTGCCAGCAGTCCGACAGGGAGCACAGATACGCAGTATTTT	CASSPTGSTDTQYF
NA	NA	TRBV4-1	TRBJ1-5	TGCGCCAGCAGCCAAGAGCCCAGGGATAATCAGCCCCAGCATTTT	CASSQEPRDNQPQHF
few	NA	TRBV7-9	TRBJ1-4	TGTGCCAGCAGCTTCGCGACGGGGGAAGAAAAACTGTTTTTT	CASSFATGEEKLFF
few	TRBD1	TRBV18	TRBJ2-3	TGTGCCAGCTCACCGGACAGGGCTTCCACAGATACGCAGTATTTT	CASSPDRASTDTQYF
few	NA	TRBV29-1	TRBJ2-1	TGCAGCGTTCGGGGACTTCTGAGCTCCTACAATGAGCAGTTCTTC	CSVRGLLSSYNEQFF
NA	TRBD2	TRBV29-1	TRBJ2-1	TGCAGCGTTGTCCCAGCACTAGCGGGGGGCTACAATGAGCAGTTCTTC	CSVVPALAGGYNEQFF
NA	NA	TRBV6-6	TRBJ1-6	TGTGCCAGCAGTAACCGGGCCACTAATTCACCCCTCCACTTT	CASSNRATNSPLHF
NA	TRBD2	TRBV6-1	TRBJ2-1	TGTGCCAGCAGTGCACTAGCGGGAGTCGGGAATGAGCAGTTCTTC	CASSALAGVGNEQFF
few	TRBD2	TRBV15	TRBJ2-3	TGTGCCACCAGCAGCCAGACTAGCGGGGGGGCCGAATCAAATACGCAGTATTTT	CATSSQTSGGAESNTQYF
few	TRBD1	TRBV7-2	TRBJ1-4	TGTGCCAGCAGCTCAGGGGGCGCGGATGAAAAACTGTTTTTT	CASSSGGADEKLFF
few	NA	TRBV4-1	TRBJ1-1	TGCGCCAGCAGCCTCGACGGGAGGGCTGAAGCTTTCTTT	CASSLDGRAEAFF
few	NA	TRBV7-2	TRBJ1-6	TGTGCCAGCAGCCCCGACGGGGGGCCGGTGTCACCCCTCCACTTT	CASSPDGGPVSPLHF
NA	NA	TRBV20-1	TRBJ2-5	TGCAGTGCTTACCCCGTCGGGGGAGAGACCCAGTACTTC	CSAYPVGGETQYF
NA	TRBD2	TRBV9	TRBJ2-1	TGTGCCAGCAGCGTAGATGGTGCGGGGGGCAGGAACAATGAGCAGTTCTTC	CASSVDGAGGRNNEQFF
few	TRBD1	TRBV13	TRBJ1-2	TGTGCCAGCAGCTTAGGCCCGGACAGGGTTGTTGGCTACACCTTC	CASSLGPDRVVGYTF
NA	TRBD1	TRBV24-1	TRBJ2-7	TGTGCCACCAGTGACCAGGACAGGGGCGAGCAGTACTTC	CATSDQDRGEQYF
NA	NA	TRBV5-1	TRBJ1-2	TGCGCCAGCAGCCCAGATGGGGCCCCTAACTATGGCTACACCTTC	CASSPDGAPNYGYTF
NA	TRBD2	TRBV12-3/TRBV12-4	TRBJ2-7	TGTGCCAGCAGTCCCACTAGCGGGGGGGCCGGGGAGCAGTACTTC	CASSPTSGGAGEQYF
NA	NA	TRBV6-2/TRBV6-3	TRBJ1-1	TGTGCCAGCAGTTTTCCAGGGAGTGTAACTGAAGCTTTCTTT	CASSFPGSVTEAFF
few	NA	TRBV12-3/TRBV12-4	TRBJ1-2	TGTGCCAGCAGGGTAGAGTCGGACAGAAACTATGGCTACACCTTC	CASRVESDRNYGYTF
few	NA	TRBV5-1	TRBJ2-5	TGCGCCAGCAGCCTACAGGGTCTGATAGAAGAGACCCAGTACTTC	CASSLQGLIEETQYF
few	NA	TRBV21-1	TRBJ1-6	TGTGCCAGCAGCAAAGTACGGGAGGGGGCCTATGAGACACCCCTCCACTTT	CASSKVREGAYETPLHF
few	NA	TRBV9	TRBJ1-5	TGTGCCAGCAGCGTAGGGGGGATGGGGCCCCAGCATTTT	CASSVGGMGPQHF
few	NA	TRBV29-1	TRBJ2-5	TGCAGCGTTGCAGGTATCATGGGGATTACCCTAGGGTTCTTC	CSVAGIMGITLGFF
NA	NA	TRBV27	TRBJ2-1	TGTGCCAGCAGTTTGCGGCAGGGGGGCGATGAGCAGTTCTTC	CASSLRQGGDEQFF
few	NA	TRBV7-2	TRBJ2-5	TGTGCCAGCAGCTTAGGCTTATCCCCGGAACAGACCCAGTACTTC	CASSLGLSPEQTQYF
NA	NA	TRBV4-2	TRBJ2-7	TGTGCCAGCAGCCAAACCCACTACGAGCAGTACTTC	CASSQTHYEQYF
few	NA	TRBV10-3	TRBJ2-5	TGTGCCATCTCCACTAGCTACCAAGAGACCCAGTACTTC	CAISTSYQETQYF
once	TRBD1	TRBV12-3/TRBV12-4	TRBJ2-5	TGTGCCAGCAGTGGAGGACAGGGAAGGGCAGAGACCCAGTACTTC	CASSGGQGRAETQYF
many	TRBD2	TRBV5-1	TRBJ2-5	TGCGCCAGCAGCTTGGTTGCGGGAGGACGAGAGACCCAGTACTTC	CASSLVAGGRETQYF
few	NA	TRBV7-2	TRBJ1-1	TGTGCCAGCAGCTTAGTCACTATCACTGAAGCTTTCTTT	CASSLVTITEAFF
NA	NA	TRBV12-3/TRBV12-4	TRBJ2-4	TGTGCCAGCAGTTTAGCGATCGAGCCCAAAAACATTCAGTACTTC	CASSLAIEPKNIQYF
NA	NA	TRBV7-2	TRBJ2-6	TGTGCCAGCATCCCCCGGCTGGGTGCTGGGGCCAACGTCCTGACTTTC	CASIPRLGAGANVLTF
NA	TRBD1	TRBV6-6	TRBJ2-2	TGTGCCAGCTGTAGGGACAGTTCCACCGGGGAGCTGTTTTTT	CASCRDSSTGELFF
few	TRBD1	TRBV5-6	TRBJ2-7	TGTGCCAGCAGCTCAACACCGGGACAGGGGGCCTACGAGCAGTACTTC	CASSSTPGQGAYEQYF
NA	TRBD1	TRBV20-1	TRBJ2-7	TGCAGTGCTACCGGACAGGGGAGCTCCTACGAGCAGCACTTC	CSATGQGSSYEQHF
few	NA	TRBV6-2/TRBV6-3	TRBJ2-7	TGTGCCAGCTGTCCCTCCGGGGGACGCTACGAGCAGTACTTC	CASCPSGGRYEQYF
NA	TRBD1	TRBV28	TRBJ2-7	TGTGCCAGCAGTTCAAAAACCGGGACAGACGCCTACGAGCAGTACTTC	CASSSKTGTDAYEQYF
NA	NA	TRBV7-3	TRBJ2-1	TGTGCCAGCAGCATGGGACCCGACTCCTACAATGAGCAGTTCTTC	CASSMGPDSYNEQFF
NA	NA	TRBV18	TRBJ2-5	TGTGCCAGCTCACCACCGAATCTGGAGACCCAGTACTTC	CASSPPNLETQYF
NA	NA	TRBV29-1	TRBJ1-1	TGCAGCGCCGCTCGGGAGCTGGCTGTCACTGAAGCTTTCTTT	CSAARELAVTEAFF
NA	TRBD1	TRBV7-9	TRBJ2-3	TGTGCCAGCAGCTTAGGGGACAGGAACACAGATACGCAGTATTTT	CASSLGDRNTDTQYF
NA	NA	TRBV13	TRBJ2-7	TGTGCCAGCAGGGGAAACGCCCCCTACGAGCAGTACTTC	CASRGNAPYEQYF